The rows below give T cell receptor beta chains drawn from one sample of a study of T cells in Graves' hyperthyroidism and ophthalmopathy. TCRdb reanalysed the multiplex PCR reads using MiXCR and keeps one entry per CDR3 protein. Altogether under 300,000 distinct CDR3 sequences are present, about 14% being singletons, with the ten largest covering 13%. Sequences were obtained from blood. The receptors shown here come from a woman between 35 and 50 years old with Graves' hyperthyroidism that later progressed to Graves' ophthalmopathy. Both conserved end residues are part of each CDR3.

v_call cdr3_aa
TRBV19 CASSIGLAGNNEQFF
TRBV28 CASSPWDRYYNEQFF
TRBV28 CASSLGTHEQYF
TRBV30 CAWADGGATEAFF
TRBV10-3 CAALTSGRLGEQYF
TRBV11-2 CASSQRGLAGGPYEQYF
TRBV20-1 CSARVRLGQPQHF
TRBV3-1 CASSPDFLLPDEQFF
TRBV11-2 CASSLWPGEGGYNEQFF
TRBV2 CASSEWAHGSGNTEAFF
TRBV18 CASSPDLLGGEQYF
TRBV28 CASSLVPGEDTQYF
TRBV9 CASSGASGANVLTF
TRBV6-1 CASRQQGRLFF